Below are 8 T cell receptor beta chains sequenced from a single sample in a study of regulatory and conventional T cells in RAG deficiency. Conventional CD4+ T cells were sorted from blood as CD25-low CD127-high cells. Profiled with immunoSEQ multiplex PCR; TCRdb holds only in-frame clones, not every one. The table has about 24,000 clones, approximately 96% seen once; the top ten hold 1% to 1.5%. The sample was also linked to a second study, of regulatory T cells. That work adds: The PCR used 52 TRBV and 13 TRBJ primers.

Sequences were obtained from CD25- CD4+ T cells sorted from blood. The source is a human donor in good health.

Notes on this clone: One end of the junction is discordant with germline, which a read error may explain. The V call is TRBV2, the J call TRBJ2-5; 11 nucleotides align to TRBD1. CDR3 length: 13 residues. Germline CDR1 reads SNHLY; CDR2 reads FYNNEI. For the CDR3, the DNA is TGTGTCAGCTCGGGACAGGGGGTGGAGACCCAGTACTTC. It translates to CVSSGQGVETQYF.

The chain recombines TRBV7-3 with TRBJ1-4; D may be TRBD1 (5 bases). The CDR3 runs to 16 residues. Germline-derived CDR1 and CDR2 are SGHTA and FQGTGA. Trimming removed 5 bases from V and 0 bases from J, with 13 bases in between. The CDR3 here is CASSPDTHATNEKLFF. CDR3 nucleotides: TGTGCCAGCAGCCCGGACACCCATGCAACTAATGAAAAACTGTTTTTT.

This chain connects TRBV15 to TRBJ2-5; D may be TRBD2 (5 bases). The J call is doubtful: the DNA matches TRBJ2-7 better. The germline gives CDR1 LNHNV, CDR2 YYDKDF (reference sequence). The CDR3 extends over 15 amino acids. CDR3 sequence (DNA): TGTGCCACCAGCAGGCCCAATCCAAGCGGCTACGAGCAGTACTTC. The encoded protein is CATSRPNPSGYEQYF.

V is TRBV28 and J is TRBJ1-2; 10 bases match TRBD1. CDR1 is MDHEN and CDR2 is SYDVKM in the germline V gene. J gave up 4 bases and V 4 bases, and 0 bases lay outside the gene matches. The CDR3 is 13 residues long. CDR3 amino acids: CASSWTGGYGYTF. The CDR3 DNA is TGTGCCAGCAGTTGGACAGGGGGCTATGGCTACACCTTC.

The CDR3 DNA sequence: TGTGCCAGCAGCGTAGATGATGTTAGGGGGAACACTGAAGCTTTCTTT. Its translation is CASSVDDVRGNTEAFF. This sequence joins TRBV9 and TRBJ1-1; weak D call: TRBD1 (5 bases). CDR3 length equals 16 residues. V was shortened by 0 bases and J by 1 base, with 13 bases between the two germline ends. Germline values: CDR1 SGDLS, CDR2 YYNGEE. Variable domain in full (rest from reference TRBV9 and TRBJ1-1): DSGVTQTPKHLITATGQRVTLRCSPRSGDLSVYWYQQSLDQGLQFLIQYYNGEERAKGNILERFSAQQFPDLHSELNLSSLELGDSALYFCASSVDDVRGNTEAFFGQGTRLTVV.

This chain connects TRBV7-2 to TRBJ1-2; weak D call: TRBD1 (5 bases). V lost 3 bases to trimming and J lost 1 base, with 24 bases between them. The CDR3 is made up of 19 amino acids. Germline V gene sequence: CDR1 SGHTA, CDR2 FQGNSA. As DNA, the CDR3 is TGTGCCAGCAGCTTCCCCGTTTGGTTTTCGCCCAGGGATAACTATGGCTACACCTTC. This gives the protein CASSFPVWFSPRDNYGYTF.

The chain has TRBV19 and TRBJ1-1; D is unresolved. Trimming shortened V by 1 base and J by 3 bases, and 9 bases separated the two germline ends. Looked up from germline, CDR1 is LNHDA and CDR2 is SQIVND (reference sequence). There are 14 residues in the CDR3. This chain's CDR3 is CASSIGGGDTEAFF. The CDR3 DNA follows: TGTGCCAGTAGTATAGGAGGCGGGGACACTGAAGCTTTCTTT.

This clone was detected once. V gene TRBV7-2 combines with J gene TRBJ2-3; no clear D. The CDR3 totals 15 residues. Germline assignment: CDR1 SGHTA and CDR2 FQGNSA. Trimming removed 5 bases at V and 1 base at J, with 13 bases between. This chain's CDR3 is CASSPVVVGTDTQYF. The CDR3 DNA follows: TGTGCCAGCAGCCCCGTGGTGGTAGGCACAGATACGCAGTATTTT.